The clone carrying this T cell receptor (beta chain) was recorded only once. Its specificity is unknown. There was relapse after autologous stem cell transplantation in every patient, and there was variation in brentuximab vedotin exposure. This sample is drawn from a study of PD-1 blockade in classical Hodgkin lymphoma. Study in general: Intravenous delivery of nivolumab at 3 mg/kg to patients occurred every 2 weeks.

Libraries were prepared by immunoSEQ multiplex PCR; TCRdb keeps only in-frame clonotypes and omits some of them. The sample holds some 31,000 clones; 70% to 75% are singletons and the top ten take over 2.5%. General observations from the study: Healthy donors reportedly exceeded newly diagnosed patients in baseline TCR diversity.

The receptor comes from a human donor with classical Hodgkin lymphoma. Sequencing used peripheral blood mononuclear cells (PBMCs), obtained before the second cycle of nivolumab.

CDR3 nucleotides: TGCGCCAGCAGCTTGGGACAGGGTTTTGATGGCTACACCTTC. Protein sequence: CASSLGQGFDGYTF. This chain links TRBV5-1 with TRBJ1-2; 7 bases align to TRBD1. The CDR3 totals 14 residues. Trimming at V came to 0 bases and at J to 6 bases, leaving 5 bases not matched to a gene. The germline V gene encodes CDR1 SGHRS and CDR2 YFSETQ.